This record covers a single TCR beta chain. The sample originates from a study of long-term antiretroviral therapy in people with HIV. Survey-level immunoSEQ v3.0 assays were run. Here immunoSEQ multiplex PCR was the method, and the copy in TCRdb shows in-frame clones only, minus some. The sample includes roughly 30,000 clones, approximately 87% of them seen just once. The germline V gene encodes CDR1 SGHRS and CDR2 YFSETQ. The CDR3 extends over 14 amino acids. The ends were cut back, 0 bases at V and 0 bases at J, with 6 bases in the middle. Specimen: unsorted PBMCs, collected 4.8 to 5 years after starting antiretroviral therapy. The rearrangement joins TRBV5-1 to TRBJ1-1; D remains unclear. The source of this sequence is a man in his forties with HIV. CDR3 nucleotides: TGCGCCAGCAGCTTGGGGGGTCTGAACACTGAAGCTTTCTTT. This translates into CASSLGGLNTEAFF.